This entry describes one T cell receptor (beta chain). The antigen is undetermined. This CDR3 is built from 14 residues. V was pared by 4 bases and J by 4 bases, with 1 base of the junction left unmatched. Germline CDR1 MRHNA, CDR2 SNTAGT. Clones were sequenced by immunoSEQ multiplex PCR, and TCRdb holds only the in-frame ones, with some missing. This sample yields 380,000 or so clones, of which about 85% are seen a single time; about 6.4% belongs to the top ten. This sample stems from a study of Ad26.COV2.S vaccination and SARS-CoV-2 variants. Study-wide findings and caveats: CD8+ and CD4+ T cells specific for spike reportedly responded with substantial breadth after vaccination.

Treatment noted: about 20 received Ad26.COV2.S at low or high dose, single or two shots; a few received placebo; per-sample allocation not given. After the first vaccine or placebo injection, samples were drawn on day 63. Vaccine was an Ad26 vector expressing Wuhan-strain SARS-CoV-2 spike. V usage is TRBV6-4 and J usage is TRBJ2-3; 11 bases agree with TRBD2. The sequences come from peripheral blood, collected in a trial of Ad26.COV2.S vaccine versus placebo. The receptor's source is a person aged 18 to 59 who received the Ad26.COV2.S COVID-19 vaccine or a placebo. As DNA, the CDR3 is TGTGCCAGCAGTGCTAGCGGGGGGCCAGATACGCAGTATTTT. Translated, it gives CASSASGGPDTQYF.